This TCR beta chain is drawn from a study of radiotherapy plus CTLA-4 blockade in lung cancer. The CDR3 contains 14 residues. Germline CDR1 and CDR2: MDHEN and SYDVKM. V was trimmed by 7 bases and J by 0 bases, leaving 12 bases between them. Remarks on this clone: What it binds is unknown.

Sequencing was performed with immunoSEQ multiplex PCR; in TCRdb, only in-frame clones are kept and a portion is missing. The sample lists about 88,000 clones; around 72% were seen once. General study findings and limits: Expansion in blood of tumor-derived TCR clones was seen after radiotherapy plus ipilimumab.

The specimen comprised peripheral blood, sampled from a patient treated with radiotherapy plus ipilimumab. The source is a human donor with non-small cell lung cancer that progressed on radiotherapy plus ipilimumab. This chain joins TRBV28 and TRBJ1-2; tentative D call: TRBD1 (6 bases). The CDR3 loop reads CASNPGQANYGYTF. CDR3 bases: TGTGCCAGCAACCCGGGACAAGCTAACTATGGCTACACCTTC.